This T cell receptor beta chain was retrieved from a study of shared clonotypes between healthy human individuals (dated by TCRdb to 2019 to 2021). Describing the broader study: A couple of women and three men aged 18 to 49 years were included in the cohort. For each donor, CD4 naive and CD4 memory were each given three plates, CD8 naive was given two plates, and CD8 memory was given one plate. The study deeply sequenced blood TCR repertoires of about five healthy adults to estimate repertoire size and the extent of clonotype sharing between individuals. Different laboratories and diverse techniques were used to prepare libraries and sequence TCR repertoires, to increase sequencing depth and limit assay-specific biases. Per donor, leukapheresis produced somewhere between about 0.8 and 9.5 billion PBMCs.

As encoded in the germline V gene, CDR1 is SGHTA while CDR2 is FQGNSA. The CDR3 goes from the cysteine to the phenylalanine over 15 residues. Only the CDR3 portion is preserved as DNA: 45 bases, with reading frame beginning at the first base. V is trimmed back by 3 bases and J by 5 bases, and the junction contains 1 base that no gene match accounts for. The donors were healthy, HIV-negative adults who had no recently reported acute infections or vaccinations. Only Caucasian adults living in Nashville, Tennessee, USA were represented among the donors. CD4+ T cells were enriched through magnetic negative selection, after which naive cells were positively selected on CD45RA and the remaining negative fraction served as the memory subset. After blood collection by leukapheresis, PBMCs were isolated using Ficoll-Histopaque density gradient centrifugation and then cryopreserved in the vapor phase of liquid nitrogen. Analytical flow cytometry was used to check the purity and quantity of every magnetically sorted T cell population. Genomic DNA was isolated from each sorted fraction and quantified by UV absorbance on a Nanodrop 2000c.

Using the deep immunoSEQ assay, TCR CDR3 regions were amplified from genomic DNA by multiplex PCR. Extracted genomic DNA from each cell subset was spread evenly across all wells of several immunoSEQ 96-well plates, with each plate serving as a replicate. Each replicate PCR for sorted subsets received around 200 ng genomic DNA, equal to roughly 33,000 T cell genomes. Purified libraries were measured with a Qubit 3.0 fluorometer, size-checked on a Bioanalyzer 2100, and measured again with the KAPA Library Quantification kit. A separate single-read 150-cycle Illumina NextSeq 550 flow cell was used to sequence each immunoSEQ 96-well plate. As for how the authors treated the data: Because the immunoSEQ output held only junctional sequences and lacked quality scores, the filtering could not match the filtering applied to full-length reads. To assign V/J genes and CDR3, sequences were annotated against IMGT germline references using PyIR, a Python wrapper for IgBLAST v1.9. Reads with weak V/J assignments (E-value above 1e-6), missing CDR3, stop codons, out-of-frame junctions, or ambiguous translated residues were removed. V3J clonotypes were defined as sequences sharing an identical inferred V gene, J gene, and CDR3 amino acid sequence. The percentage overlap between two repertoires was calculated by dividing the number of shared unique clonotypes by the size of the smaller repertoire. RTK rarefaction, the Chao1 estimator, and Recon v2.1 estimates of unobserved clonotypes were used to assess repertoire richness. For all TCRbeta clonotypes obtained by the gDNA method from a few donors, generation probabilities were computed with OLGA. This is the immuneACCESS table as TCRdb keeps it, with only in-frame sequences that have V and J called. A part of the clones is gone; compared with another copy, unresolved V genes explain less than half, and the rest is unexplained. The V and J calls and clone size were taken over from that table, and D and trimming were inferred from the DNA. The sample contains around 2.5 million clones, approximately 93% of them found a single time. The ten largest clones capture 0.35% to 0.45% of the sample.

A word on this clone: This receptor's antigen is unknown. Base qualities are missing; no much larger clone stands one base away.

The paper as a whole reports these results and caveats: Rarefaction of sorted-subset datasets indicated incomplete sequencing despite the large sequencing depth. Pairwise subsampling indicated that sequencing depth was expected to affect the degree of clonotype sharing among donors. Naive subsets generally had larger estimated clonotype richness than memory subsets did. The genetic and exposure-history diversity represented was limited by the small number of donors. Compared with non-shared clonotypes, clonotypes shared by all four sorted-subset donors had higher generation probabilities. Sharing across four donors was observed for around 4.8% of naive CD4, 3% to 4% of naive CD8, 2% to 2.5% of memory CD4, and roughly 0.4% of memory CD8 clonotypes. Sampling was limited to blood, and TCR repertoires in tissue likely differ from TCR repertoires in blood.

Sequenced material: naive CD4+ T cells from PBMCs. The cell subset or site label, read with the paper, signifies: CD45RA+ positively selected. This receptor chain uses TRBV7-2 and TRBJ2-3; TRBD2 agrees with 14 junctional bases. This receptor was obtained from a man aged 18 to 30 in good health. Some clones in this sample may be carry-over from other donors' samples. The CDR3 loop reads CASSLGLAGEDTQYF. The DNA sequence follows: TGTGCCAGCAGCTTGGGACTAGCGGGAGAAGATACGCAGTATTTT.